A single sample gave rise to the 24 T cell receptor beta chains below, sequenced in a study of blood T cell repertoires in COVID-19. Profiling relied on immunoSEQ multiplex PCR, and the TCRdb table lists in-frame clones only, not all of them. The sample holds some 110,000 clones, around 77% seen once. Input material: peripheral blood. The origin of the receptors is a man in his 60s with active or convalescent COVID-19.

The V call is TRBV10-3, the J call TRBJ2-7; 7 positions match TRBD1. Germline V gives CDR1 ENHRY, CDR2 SYGVKD. The CDR3 contains 14 residues. Germline trimming cut 7 bases from V and 3 bases from J; bases unmatched to any gene: 9. CDR3: CAIKFGTAGYEQYF. DNA of the CDR3: TGTGCCATCAAGTTCGGGACAGCTGGCTACGAGCAGTACTTC.

The chain recombines TRBV28 with TRBJ1-5; 7 bases line up with TRBD1. The CDR3 runs 16 residues. The J segment lost 2 bases and the V segment lost 5 bases, leaving 9 bases of the junction unmatched. In germline, CDR1 is MDHEN, CDR2 SYDVKM. CDR3 nucleotide sequence: TGTGCCAGCAGTCCGCCCCGGGACAGACGCAATCAGCCCCAGCATTTT. It translates to CASSPPRDRRNQPQHF.

The chain uses TRBV2 and TRBJ2-3, with no clear D. CDR3 length equals 15 residues. Germline V CDR1 and CDR2: SNHLY, FYNNEI. Trimming left V 1 base short and J 2 bases short, with 10 bases between. The CDR3 sequence: CASSEERSDTDTQYF. CDR3 nucleotides: TGTGCCAGCAGTGAAGAACGCAGCGACACAGATACGCAGTATTTT.

The gene calls are TRBV5-6 and TRBJ2-1, with 7 bases aligning to TRBD2. CDR1 is SGHDT and CDR2 is YYEEEE in the germline V gene. This CDR3 is 16 amino acids long. Trimming at V came to 0 bases and at J to 3 bases, leaving 6 bases not matched to a gene. The CDR3 nucleotides are TGTGCCAGCAGCTTGGTGGCGGGAGTTATCTACAATGAGCAGTTCTTC. This gives the protein CASSLVAGVIYNEQFF.

The chain uses TRBV27 and TRBJ1-1; no clear D gene. This CDR3 spans 14 amino acids. V lost 6 bases to trimming and J lost 5 bases, with 16 bases between them. CDR1 and CDR2 (germline): MNHEY, SMNVEV (reference sequence). The CDR3 sequence: CASRPFHSGTEAFF. Here the CDR3 DNA reads TGTGCCAGCAGACCTTTTCATAGTGGTACTGAAGCTTTCTTT.

The gene calls are TRBV6-7 and TRBJ2-7; 10 positions agree with TRBD1. TRBV6-7 is placed among ORFs of uncertain function. There are 18 residues in the CDR3. Losses at the gene ends were 6 bases for V and 4 bases for J; bases not matched to a gene: 18. The CDR3 loop reads CASRQEPTGQGPLYEQYF. The CDR3 DNA reads as TGTGCCAGCAGGCAAGAGCCAACGGGACAGGGGCCACTTTACGAGCAGTACTTC.

The chain joins TRBV19 to TRBJ1-5; TRBD1 might be the D (5 bases). Per germline, CDR1 LNHDA and CDR2 SQIVND (reference sequence). The CDR3 totals 16 residues. Trimming stripped 7 bases from V and 5 bases from J, with 21 bases between. CDR3 in DNA: TGTGCCAGTACCACTCGACAGAGAGGAATCCATCAGCCCCAGCATTTT. Translation: CASTTRQRGIHQPQHF.

The V and J genes are TRBV12-3 or TRBV12-4 and TRBJ2-3; TRBD2 might be the D (5 bases). The CDR3 is made up of 12 amino acids. V gave up 5 bases and J gave up 6 bases, with 9 bases separating them. The CDR3 bases are TGTGCCAGCAGTCCAGGACTTGATACGCAGTATTTT. This encodes CASSPGLDTQYF.

The chain employs TRBV4-3 and TRBJ1-1, with a tentative D call TRBD1 (6 bases). Germline values: CDR1 LGHNA, CDR2 YSLEER. CDR3 length: 13 residues. V shed 2 bases and J shed 6 bases, with 10 bases lying between them. CDR3 bases: TGCGCCAGCAGCCAAAGGGGGGGGCCTGAAGCTTTCTTT. Translating gives CASSQRGGPEAFF.

V is TRBV4-2 and J is TRBJ2-1; TRBD2 agrees at 12 bases. The CDR3 sequence is 18 residues long. Germline values: CDR1 LGHNA, CDR2 YNFKEQ. The junction had 13 bases not matched to a gene; V was cut back by 0 bases and J by 10 bases. The chain's CDR3 is CASSQDEFGLAGRKEQFF. The CDR3 DNA reads TGTGCCAGCAGCCAAGATGAGTTCGGACTAGCGGGACGAAAGGAGCAGTTCTTC.

The chain recombines TRBV28 with TRBJ2-1; D is possibly TRBD2 (6 bases). Looked up from germline, CDR1 is MDHEN and CDR2 is SYDVKM. With 5 bases removed from V and 9 bases from J, the gap between germline ends came to 14 bases. The CDR3 has 13 amino acids. The CDR3 sequence: CASSRLGGGEQFF. The CDR3 DNA reads as TGTGCCAGCAGTAGGCTGGGGGGAGGTGAGCAGTTCTTC.

This chain links TRBV13 with TRBJ2-7, with a possible D match to TRBD2 (6 bases). Deletions cut 4 bases from V and 2 bases from J, with 15 bases between. Germline V gene data show CDR1 as PRHDT and CDR2 as FYEKMQ (reference sequence). The CDR3 spans 15 residues. CDR3 DNA sequence: TGTGCCAGCAGCTCCCGCCACCTAGCGACCTACGAGCAGTACTTC. Amino acids: CASSSRHLATYEQYF.

This clone was seen a handful of times. This chain uses TRBV28 with TRBJ1-5; a weak D match, TRBD1 (5 bases). V was cut by 6 bases and J by 2 bases, with 14 bases left in between. This CDR3 is 15 amino acids long. Germline V gene lookup returns CDR1 MDHEN and CDR2 SYDVKM. CDR3 residues: CASSPRGVGNQPQHF. As DNA, the CDR3 is TGTGCCAGCAGCCCGCGGGGCGTTGGCAATCAGCCCCAGCATTTT.

This clone was seen a few times. The rearrangement uses TRBV7-7 and TRBJ2-1; D remains unclear. Germline CDR1 is SSHAT and CDR2 is FNYEAQ (reference sequence). V was clipped by 0 bases and J by 0 bases, with 9 bases between them. The CDR3 consists of 16 residues. CDR3: CASSLAVQASYNEQFF. The CDR3 nucleotides are TGTGCCAGCAGCTTAGCGGTCCAAGCCTCCTACAATGAGCAGTTCTTC. The full variable domain, with the rest looked up from reference TRBV7-7 and TRBJ2-1, is GAGVSQSPRYKVTKRGQDVTLRCDPISSHATLYWYQQALGQGPEFLTYFNYEAQPDKSGLPSDRFSAERPEGSISTLTIQRTEQRDSAMYRCASSLAVQASYNEQFFGPGTRLTVL.

This chain joins TRBV5-1 and TRBJ2-1, with TRBD2 identical over 8 bases. CDR3 length equals 17 residues. The germline V gene has CDR1 SGHRS and CDR2 YFSETQ. The V and J ends lost 2 bases and 9 bases, in that order; junction bases with no gene match: 16. DNA of the CDR3: TGCGCCAGCAGCTTTTCCTGGACTAGCATCTCGGGGGGTGAGCAGTTCTTC. Amino acids: CASSFSWTSISGGEQFF.

V usage is TRBV6-5 and J usage is TRBJ1-6, with 7 bases matching TRBD1. This CDR3 has 14 residues. Germline V lookup: CDR1 MNHEY, CDR2 SVGAGI. Unmatched junction bases numbered 7, after V lost 7 bases and J lost 7 bases. CDR3 bases: TGTGCCAGCAACAACAGGGGAGACAATTCACCCCTCCACTTT. Amino acids: CASNNRGDNSPLHF.

The rearrangement joins TRBV7-9 to TRBJ2-7, with D perhaps TRBD2 (6 bases). In germline, CDR1 is SEHNR, CDR2 FQNEAQ (reference sequence). The ends were cut back, 2 bases at V and 2 bases at J, with 13 bases in the middle. CDR3 length: 15 amino acids. The CDR3 DNA reads as TGTGCCAGCAGCTTATTCGACGGGAGTACCTACGAGCAGTACTTC. Translated: CASSLFDGSTYEQYF.

The chain employs TRBV10-2 and TRBJ2-7; 9 positions agree with TRBD2. There are 16 residues in the CDR3. V lost 6 bases and J lost 0; bases outside the gene matches: 9. The germline V gene encodes CDR1 WSHSY and CDR2 SAAADI. CDR3 sequence reads: CASRRSAGGLSYEQYF. CDR3 sequence (DNA): TGCGCCAGCAGGAGATCAGCGGGAGGCCTCTCCTACGAGCAGTACTTC.

The chain recombines TRBV4-2 with TRBJ2-1; TRBD2 agrees at 8 bases. The CDR3 has 19 amino acids. V dropped 3 bases and J dropped 10; count of bases not matched to a gene: 23. Per germline, CDR1 LGHNA and CDR2 YNFKEQ. The CDR3 DNA sequence: TGTGCCAGCAGCCAGACCGGGACTAGGAGGGGCCGGGGCAGGAGCGAGCAGTTCTTC. This sequence encodes CASSQTGTRRGRGRSEQFF.

The J gene is TRBJ2-5, the V gene TRBV5-4, with D hard to call. Trimming pared 2 bases from V and 5 bases from J, leaving 13 bases between. There are 14 residues in the CDR3. The V gene's germline CDR1 is SGHNT and CDR2 YYREEE (reference sequence). CDR3 sequence reads: CASSLPGTYETQYF. For the CDR3, the DNA is TGTGCCAGCAGCTTACCCGGTACCTACGAGACCCAGTACTTC.

The chain uses TRBV19 and TRBJ2-3; a weak D match, TRBD1 (6 bases). Germline CDR1 and CDR2: LNHDA and SQIVND (reference sequence). The CDR3 is made up of 13 amino acids. V dropped 6 bases and J dropped 2 bases, with 9 bases sitting between them. CDR3 coding DNA: TGTGCCAGTAGCGACAGGCTCACAGATACGCAGTATTTT. As protein: CASSDRLTDTQYF.

The genes are TRBV30 and TRBJ2-3; D is possibly TRBD1 (6 bases). The CDR3 loop spans 16 amino acids. CDR1 is GTSNPN, CDR2 SVGIG, per germline (reference sequence). V lost 4 bases, J lost 3 bases, and 20 bases lay in between. The CDR3, as DNA: TGTGCCTGGACCCTATCCCAGGACAGAGTGACAGATACGCAGTATTTT. Its translation is CAWTLSQDRVTDTQYF. The full variable domain, its missing parts supplied by reference TRBV30 and TRBJ2-3, is SQTIHQWPATLVQPVGSPLSLECTVEGTSNPNLYWYRQAAGRGLQLLFYSVGIGQISSEVPQNLSASRPQDRQFILSSKKLLLSDSGFYLCAWTLSQDRVTDTQYFGPGTRLTVL.

The chain joins TRBV10-3 to TRBJ1-6; 7 bases agree with TRBD1. The J segment lost 10 bases and the V segment lost 11 bases, leaving 14 bases of the junction unmatched. Germline lookup yields CDR1 ENHRY and CDR2 SYGVKD. The CDR3 is 14 residues long. The CDR3 reads CAVWSGGSKSPLHF. DNA of the CDR3: TGTGCCGTCTGGTCAGGGGGAAGTAAATCACCCCTCCACTTT.

V is TRBV19 and J is TRBJ1-6; D is undetermined. CDR3 length equals 14 residues. V dropped 3 bases and J dropped 0 bases, with 3 bases sitting between them. The germline CDR1 and CDR2 sequences are LNHDA and SQIVND (reference sequence). The CDR3 sequence: CASSISSYNSPLHF. CDR3 in DNA: TGTGCCAGTAGTATCAGCTCCTATAATTCACCCCTCCACTTT. The entire variable domain, with the rest obtained from reference TRBV19 and TRBJ1-6, is as follows: DGGITQSPKYLFRKEGQNVTLSCEQNLNHDAMYWYRQDPGQGLRLIYYSQIVNDFQKGDIAEGYSVSREKKESFPLTVTSAQKNPTAFYLCASSISSYNSPLHFGNGTRLTVT.